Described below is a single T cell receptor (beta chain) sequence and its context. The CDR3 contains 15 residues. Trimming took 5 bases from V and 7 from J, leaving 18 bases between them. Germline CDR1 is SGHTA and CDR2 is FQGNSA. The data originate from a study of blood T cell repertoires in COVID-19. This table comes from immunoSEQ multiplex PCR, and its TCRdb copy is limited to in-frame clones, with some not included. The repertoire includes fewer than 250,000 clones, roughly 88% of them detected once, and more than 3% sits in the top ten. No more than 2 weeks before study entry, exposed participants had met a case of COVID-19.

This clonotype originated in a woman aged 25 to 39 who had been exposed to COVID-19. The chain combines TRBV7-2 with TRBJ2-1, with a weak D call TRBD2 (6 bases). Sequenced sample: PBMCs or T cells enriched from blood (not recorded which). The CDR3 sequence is CASSKRVHGYNEQFF. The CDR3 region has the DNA TGTGCCAGCAGCAAGCGGGTTCATGGCTATAATGAGCAGTTCTTC.